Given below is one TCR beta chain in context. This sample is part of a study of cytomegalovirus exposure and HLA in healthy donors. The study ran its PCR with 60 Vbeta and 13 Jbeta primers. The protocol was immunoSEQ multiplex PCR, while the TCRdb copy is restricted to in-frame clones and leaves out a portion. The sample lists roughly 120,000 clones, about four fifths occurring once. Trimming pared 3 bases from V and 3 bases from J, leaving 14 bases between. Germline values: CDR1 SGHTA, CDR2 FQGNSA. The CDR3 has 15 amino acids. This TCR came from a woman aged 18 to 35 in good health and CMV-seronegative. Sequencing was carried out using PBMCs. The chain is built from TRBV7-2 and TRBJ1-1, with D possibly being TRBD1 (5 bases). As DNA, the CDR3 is TGTGCCAGCAGCTTTTACGGCAGGGTTGACACTGAAGCTTTCTTT. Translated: CASSFYGRVDTEAFF.